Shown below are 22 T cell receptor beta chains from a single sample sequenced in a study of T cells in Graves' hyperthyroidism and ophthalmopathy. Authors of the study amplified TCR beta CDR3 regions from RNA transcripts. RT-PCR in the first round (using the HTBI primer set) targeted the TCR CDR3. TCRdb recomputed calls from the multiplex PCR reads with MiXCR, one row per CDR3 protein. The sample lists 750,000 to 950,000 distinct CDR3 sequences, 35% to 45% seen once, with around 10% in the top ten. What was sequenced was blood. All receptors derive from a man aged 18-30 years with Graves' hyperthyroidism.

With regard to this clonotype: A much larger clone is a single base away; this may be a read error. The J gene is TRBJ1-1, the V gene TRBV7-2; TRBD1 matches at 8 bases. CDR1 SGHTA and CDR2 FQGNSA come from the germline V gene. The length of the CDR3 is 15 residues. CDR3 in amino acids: CASSGRTGLNTEVFF. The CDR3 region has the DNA TGTGCCAGCAGCGGACGGACAGGGTTGAACACTGAAGTTTTCTTT.

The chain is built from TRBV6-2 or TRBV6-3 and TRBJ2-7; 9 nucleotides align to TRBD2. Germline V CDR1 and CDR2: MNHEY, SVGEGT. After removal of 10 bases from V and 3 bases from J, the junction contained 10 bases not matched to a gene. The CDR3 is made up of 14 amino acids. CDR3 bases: TGTGCCATCACCTCTAGCGGGATTATCTACGAGCAGTACTTC. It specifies CAITSSGIIYEQYF.

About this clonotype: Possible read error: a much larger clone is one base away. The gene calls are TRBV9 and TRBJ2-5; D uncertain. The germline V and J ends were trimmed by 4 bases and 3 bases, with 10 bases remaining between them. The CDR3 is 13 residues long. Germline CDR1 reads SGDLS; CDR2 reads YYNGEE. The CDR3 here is CASSLTPEETQYF. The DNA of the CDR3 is TGTGCCAGCAGCCTCACGCCGGAAGAGACCCAGTACTTC.

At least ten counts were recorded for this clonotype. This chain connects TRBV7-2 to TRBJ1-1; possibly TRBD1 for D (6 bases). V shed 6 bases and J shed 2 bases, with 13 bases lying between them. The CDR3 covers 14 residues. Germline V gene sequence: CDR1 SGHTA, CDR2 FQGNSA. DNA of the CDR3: TGTGCCAGCAGTTTACAGGGCTCCAACACTGAAGCTTTCTTT. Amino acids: CASSLQGSNTEAFF.

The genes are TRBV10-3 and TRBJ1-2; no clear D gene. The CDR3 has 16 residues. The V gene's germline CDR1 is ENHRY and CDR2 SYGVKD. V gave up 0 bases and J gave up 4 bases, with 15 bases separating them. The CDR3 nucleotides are TGTGCCATCAGTGAGTCGCAAACCGGAGTGGTCTATGGCTACACCTTC. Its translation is CAISESQTGVVYGYTF.

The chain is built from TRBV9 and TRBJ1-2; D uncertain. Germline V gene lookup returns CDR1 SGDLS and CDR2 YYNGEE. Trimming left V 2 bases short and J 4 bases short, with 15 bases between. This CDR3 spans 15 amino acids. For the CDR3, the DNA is TGTGCCAGCAGCGTCAGCGGCGAGGGATCCTATGGCTACACCTTC. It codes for CASSVSGEGSYGYTF.

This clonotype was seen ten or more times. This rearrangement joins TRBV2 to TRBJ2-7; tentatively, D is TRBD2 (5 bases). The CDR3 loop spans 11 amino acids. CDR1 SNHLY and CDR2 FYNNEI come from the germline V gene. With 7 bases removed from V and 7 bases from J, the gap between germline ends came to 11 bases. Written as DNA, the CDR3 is TGTGCCAGCAACTCCCGGAGGGAGCAGTACTTC. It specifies CASNSRREQYF. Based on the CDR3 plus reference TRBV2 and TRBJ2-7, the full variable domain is EPEVTQTPSHQVTQMGQEVILRCVPISNHLYFYWYRQILGQKVEFLVSFYNNEISEKSEIFDDQFSVERPDGSNFTLKIRSTKLEDSAMYFCASNSRREQYFGPGTRLTVT.

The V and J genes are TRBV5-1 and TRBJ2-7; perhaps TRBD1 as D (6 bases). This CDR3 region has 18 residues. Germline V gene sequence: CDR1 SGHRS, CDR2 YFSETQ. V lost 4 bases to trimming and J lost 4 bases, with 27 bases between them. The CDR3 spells CASSPFFTGTTKGYEQYF. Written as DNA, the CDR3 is TGCGCCAGCAGCCCCTTTTTTACAGGGACCACGAAGGGGTACGAGCAGTACTTC.

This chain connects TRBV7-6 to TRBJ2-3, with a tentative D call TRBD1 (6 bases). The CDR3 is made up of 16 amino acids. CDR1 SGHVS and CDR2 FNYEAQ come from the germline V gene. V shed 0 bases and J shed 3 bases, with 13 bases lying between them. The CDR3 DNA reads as TGTGCCAGCAGCTTAGCGCAGGGGACGATAACAGATACGCAGTATTTT. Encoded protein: CASSLAQGTITDTQYF.

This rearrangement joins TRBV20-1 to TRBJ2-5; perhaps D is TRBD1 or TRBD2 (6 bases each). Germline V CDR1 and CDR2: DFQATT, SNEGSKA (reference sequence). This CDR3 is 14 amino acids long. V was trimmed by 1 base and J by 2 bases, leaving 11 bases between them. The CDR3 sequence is CSARVLGGQETQYF. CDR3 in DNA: TGCAGTGCTAGAGTTCTAGGGGGGCAAGAGACCCAGTACTTC.

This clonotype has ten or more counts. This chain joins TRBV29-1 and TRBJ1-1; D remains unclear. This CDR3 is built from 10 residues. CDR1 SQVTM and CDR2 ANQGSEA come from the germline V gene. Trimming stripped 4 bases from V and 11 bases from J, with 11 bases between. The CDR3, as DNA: TGCAGCGTTGTCGGGGATGTGGCTTTCTTT. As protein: CSVVGDVAFF.

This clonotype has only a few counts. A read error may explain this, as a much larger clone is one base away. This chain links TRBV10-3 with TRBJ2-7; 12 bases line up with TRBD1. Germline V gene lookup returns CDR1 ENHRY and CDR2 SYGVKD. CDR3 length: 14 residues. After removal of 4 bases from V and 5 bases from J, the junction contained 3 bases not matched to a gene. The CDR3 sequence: CAISGGTGGHEQYF. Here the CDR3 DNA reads TGTGCCATCAGTGGTGGGACAGGGGGCCACGAGCAGTACTTC.

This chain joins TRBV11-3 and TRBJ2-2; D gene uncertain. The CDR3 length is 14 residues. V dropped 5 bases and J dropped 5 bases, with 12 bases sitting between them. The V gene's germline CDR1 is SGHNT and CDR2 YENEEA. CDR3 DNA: TGTGCCAGCAGCGGTAGAGGAGAGACCGGGGAGCTGTTTTTT. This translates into CASSGRGETGELFF. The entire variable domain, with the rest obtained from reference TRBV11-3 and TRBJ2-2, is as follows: EAGVVQSPRYKIIEKKQPVAFWCNPISGHNTLYWYLQNLGQGPELLIRYENEEAVDDSQLPKDRFSAERLKGVDSTLKIQPAELGDSAVYLCASSGRGETGELFFGEGSRLTVL.

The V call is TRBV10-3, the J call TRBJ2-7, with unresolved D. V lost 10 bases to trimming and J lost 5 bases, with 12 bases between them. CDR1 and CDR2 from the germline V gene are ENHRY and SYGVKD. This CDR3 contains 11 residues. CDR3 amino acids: CASKGRNEQYF. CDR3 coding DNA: TGTGCCAGCAAAGGGCGGAACGAGCAGTACTTC.

The CDR3 loop is CASSPLRVTTEQYF. The CDR3 nucleotides are TGTGCCAGCAGTCCCCTCCGAGTAACCACCGAGCAGTACTTC. The J gene is TRBJ2-7, the V gene TRBV12-3 or TRBV12-4; D remains ambiguous. Between the trimmed V and J ends, which lost 5 bases and 6 bases, there was a span of 17 bases. The CDR3 runs 14 residues.

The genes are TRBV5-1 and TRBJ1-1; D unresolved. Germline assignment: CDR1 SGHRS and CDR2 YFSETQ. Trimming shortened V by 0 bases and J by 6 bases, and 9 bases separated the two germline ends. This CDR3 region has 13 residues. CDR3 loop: CASSLGTVSEAFF. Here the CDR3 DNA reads TGCGCCAGCAGCTTGGGGACTGTATCTGAAGCTTTCTTT.

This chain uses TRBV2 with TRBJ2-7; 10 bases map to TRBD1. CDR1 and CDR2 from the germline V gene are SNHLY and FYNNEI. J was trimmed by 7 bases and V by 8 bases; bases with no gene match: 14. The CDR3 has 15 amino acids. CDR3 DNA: TGTGCCAGCGGCCGCACGGGACAGGGGTTGGGGGAGCAGTACTTC. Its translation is CASGRTGQGLGEQYF.

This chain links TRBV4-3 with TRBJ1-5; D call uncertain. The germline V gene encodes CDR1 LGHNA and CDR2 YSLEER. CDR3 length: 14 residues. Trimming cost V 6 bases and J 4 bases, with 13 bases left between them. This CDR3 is CASSEGRTNQPQHF. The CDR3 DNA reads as TGCGCCAGCAGTGAGGGCCGTACTAATCAGCCCCAGCATTTT.

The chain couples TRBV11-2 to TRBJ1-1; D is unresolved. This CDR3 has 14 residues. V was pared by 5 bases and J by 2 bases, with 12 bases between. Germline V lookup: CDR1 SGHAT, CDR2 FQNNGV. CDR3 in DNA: TGTGCCAGCAGCCCCGCGCGGGCTAACACTGAAGCTTTCTTT. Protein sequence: CASSPARANTEAFF.

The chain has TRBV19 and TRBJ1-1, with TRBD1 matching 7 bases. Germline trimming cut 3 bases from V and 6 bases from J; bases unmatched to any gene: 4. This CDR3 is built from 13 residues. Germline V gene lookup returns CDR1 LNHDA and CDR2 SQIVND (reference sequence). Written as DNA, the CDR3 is TGTGCCAGTAGTATTTCAGGGGGTGCTGAAGCTTTCTTT. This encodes CASSISGGAEAFF.

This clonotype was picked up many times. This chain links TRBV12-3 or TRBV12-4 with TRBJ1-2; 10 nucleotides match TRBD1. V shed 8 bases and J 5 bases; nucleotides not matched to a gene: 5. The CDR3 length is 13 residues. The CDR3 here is CASGWTGGYGYTF. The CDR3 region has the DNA TGTGCCAGCGGGTGGACAGGGGGATATGGCTACACCTTC.

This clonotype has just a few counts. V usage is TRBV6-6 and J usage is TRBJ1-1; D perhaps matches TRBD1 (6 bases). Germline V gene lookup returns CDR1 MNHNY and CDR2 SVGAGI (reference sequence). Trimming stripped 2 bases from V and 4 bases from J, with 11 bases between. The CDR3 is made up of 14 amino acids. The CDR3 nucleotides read TGTGCCAGCAGTTACCTAGGGGGGGCCACTGAAGCTTTCTTT. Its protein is CASSYLGGATEAFF.